This T cell receptor (beta chain) was found in a study of sequential checkpoint blockade in melanoma. At the level of the study: Patients were randomized 1:1 to nivolumab-then-ipilimumab or ipilimumab-then-nivolumab first-line. After both sequences, patients received maintenance nivolumab.

V lost 4 bases, J lost 7 bases, and 17 bases lay in between. Germline loops: CDR1 LNHDA, CDR2 SQIVND (reference sequence). CDR3 length equals 14 residues. This clone was detected a few times. Sequencing used immunoSEQ multiplex PCR; TCRdb keeps in-frame clones, though not all of them. The sample lists approximately 12,000 clones, just over 60% seen once, with 20% to 25% in the top ten. Indicated treatment: randomized to nivolumab then ipilimumab (arm A) or the reverse (arm B). From thawed PBMCs, live CD3+CD8+ cells negative for CD19 and CD56 were sorted. This receptor was taken from a human donor with melanoma. Sequencing was performed on CD8+ T cells sorted from blood (inferred from file names), taken from a patient given nivolumab and ipilimumab in sequence. The chain links TRBV19 to TRBJ2-7; D may be TRBD2 (6 bases). CDR3 coding DNA: TGTGCCAGTAGTAGGCGGGATAATCCAGGGGAGCAGTACTTC. Protein sequence: CASSRRDNPGEQYF.